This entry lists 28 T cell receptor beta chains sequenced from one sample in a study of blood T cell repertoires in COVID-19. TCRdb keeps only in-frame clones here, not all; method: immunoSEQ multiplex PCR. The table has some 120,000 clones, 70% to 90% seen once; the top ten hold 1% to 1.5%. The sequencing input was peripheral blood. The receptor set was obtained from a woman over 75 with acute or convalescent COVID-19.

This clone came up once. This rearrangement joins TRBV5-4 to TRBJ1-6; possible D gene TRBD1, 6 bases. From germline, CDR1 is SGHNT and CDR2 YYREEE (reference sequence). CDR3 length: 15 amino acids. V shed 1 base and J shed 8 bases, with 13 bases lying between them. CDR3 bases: TGTGCCAGCAGCTTGAATGGGGGCAAGGATTCACCCCTCCACTTT. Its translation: CASSLNGGKDSPLHF.

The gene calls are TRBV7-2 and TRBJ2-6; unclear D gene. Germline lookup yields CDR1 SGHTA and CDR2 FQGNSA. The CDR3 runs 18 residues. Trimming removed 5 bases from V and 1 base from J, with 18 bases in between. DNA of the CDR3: TGTGCCAGCAGCCAGAACCCCCTAGTTCGATCTGGGGCCAACGTCCTGACTTTC. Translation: CASSQNPLVRSGANVLTF.

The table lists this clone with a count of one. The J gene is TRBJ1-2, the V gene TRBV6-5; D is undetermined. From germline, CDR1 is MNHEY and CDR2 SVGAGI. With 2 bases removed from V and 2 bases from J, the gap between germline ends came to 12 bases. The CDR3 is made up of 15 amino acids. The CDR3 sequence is CASSYDGRNNYGYTF. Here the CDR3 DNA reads TGTGCCAGCAGTTACGACGGGAGGAACAACTATGGCTACACCTTC.

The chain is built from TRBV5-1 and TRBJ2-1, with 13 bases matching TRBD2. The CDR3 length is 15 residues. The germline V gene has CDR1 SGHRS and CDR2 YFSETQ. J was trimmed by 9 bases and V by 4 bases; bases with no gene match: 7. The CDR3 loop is CASSIRTSGRTEQFF. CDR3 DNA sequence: TGCGCCAGCAGCATAAGGACTAGCGGGAGAACTGAGCAGTTCTTC.

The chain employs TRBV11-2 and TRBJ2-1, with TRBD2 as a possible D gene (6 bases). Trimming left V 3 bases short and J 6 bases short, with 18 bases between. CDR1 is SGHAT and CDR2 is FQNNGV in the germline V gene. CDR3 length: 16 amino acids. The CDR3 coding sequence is TGTGCCAGCAGCTTCAGGAGCGGGTCGGGCACCAATGAGCAGTTCTTC. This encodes CASSFRSGSGTNEQFF. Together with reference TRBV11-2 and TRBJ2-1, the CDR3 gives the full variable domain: EAGVAQSPRYKIIEKRQSVAFWCNPISGHATLYWYQQILGQGPKLLIQFQNNGVVDDSQLPKDRFSAERLKGVDSTLKIQPAKLEDSAVYLCASSFRSGSGTNEQFFGPGTRLTVL.

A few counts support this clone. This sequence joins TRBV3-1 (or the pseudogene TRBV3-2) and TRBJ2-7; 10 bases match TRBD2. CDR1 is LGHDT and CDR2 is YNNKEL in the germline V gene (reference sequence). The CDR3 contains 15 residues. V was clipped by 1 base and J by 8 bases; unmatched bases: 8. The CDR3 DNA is TGTGCCAGCAGCCAAGTGGTGCTAGCGGGGGAGAAGCAGTACTTC. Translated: CASSQVVLAGEKQYF.

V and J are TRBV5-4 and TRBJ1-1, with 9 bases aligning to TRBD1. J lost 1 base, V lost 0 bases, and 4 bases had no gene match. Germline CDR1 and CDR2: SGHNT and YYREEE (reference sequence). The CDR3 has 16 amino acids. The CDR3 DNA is TGTGCCAGCAGCTTGGGGGTGGACAGGGGGAACACTGAAGCTTTCTTT. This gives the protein CASSLGVDRGNTEAFF.

The chain's CDR3 is CASSLGNQGGTDTQYF. The CDR3 DNA reads TGCGCCAGCAGCTTAGGTAACCAGGGGGGCACAGATACGCAGTATTTT. V usage is TRBV5-1 and J usage is TRBJ2-3, with 7 nucleotides matching TRBD1. Germline V gene data show CDR1 as SGHRS and CDR2 as YFSETQ. The length of the CDR3 is 16 residues. V was pared by 2 bases and J by 1 base, with 7 bases of the junction left unmatched.

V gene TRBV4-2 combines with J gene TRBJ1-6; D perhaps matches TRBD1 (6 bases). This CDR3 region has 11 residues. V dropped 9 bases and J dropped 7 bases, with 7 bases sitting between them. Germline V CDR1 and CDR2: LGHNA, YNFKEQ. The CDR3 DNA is TGTGCCAGTCAGGGGAATTCACCCCTCCACTTT. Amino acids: CASQGNSPLHF.

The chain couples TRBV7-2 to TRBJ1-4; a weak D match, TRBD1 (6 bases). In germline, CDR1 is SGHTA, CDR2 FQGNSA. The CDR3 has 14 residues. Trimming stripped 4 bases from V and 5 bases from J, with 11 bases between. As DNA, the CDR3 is TGTGCCAGCAGCTCGGGACAAGGGAATGAAAAACTGTTTTTT. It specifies CASSSGQGNEKLFF.

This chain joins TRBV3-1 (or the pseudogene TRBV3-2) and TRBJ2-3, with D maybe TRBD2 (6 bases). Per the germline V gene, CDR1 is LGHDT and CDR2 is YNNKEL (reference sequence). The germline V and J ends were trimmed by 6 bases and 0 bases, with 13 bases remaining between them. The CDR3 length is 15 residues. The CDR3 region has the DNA TGTGCCAGCAGACCCGGGGGATCTAGCACAGATACGCAGTATTTT. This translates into CASRPGGSSTDTQYF.

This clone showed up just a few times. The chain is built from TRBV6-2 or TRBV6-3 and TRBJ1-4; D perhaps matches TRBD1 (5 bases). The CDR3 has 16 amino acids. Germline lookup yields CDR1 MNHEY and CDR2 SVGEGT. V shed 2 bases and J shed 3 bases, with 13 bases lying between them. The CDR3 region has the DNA TGTGCCAGCAGTTACAACAGGCCGGGCCCTAATGAAAAACTGTTTTTT. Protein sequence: CASSYNRPGPNEKLFF.

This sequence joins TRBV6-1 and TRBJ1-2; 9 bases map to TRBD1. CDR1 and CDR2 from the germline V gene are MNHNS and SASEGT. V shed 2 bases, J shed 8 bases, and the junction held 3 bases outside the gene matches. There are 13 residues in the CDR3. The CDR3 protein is CASSEWDREGYTF. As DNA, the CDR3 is TGTGCCAGCAGTGAATGGGACAGGGAAGGCTACACCTTC.

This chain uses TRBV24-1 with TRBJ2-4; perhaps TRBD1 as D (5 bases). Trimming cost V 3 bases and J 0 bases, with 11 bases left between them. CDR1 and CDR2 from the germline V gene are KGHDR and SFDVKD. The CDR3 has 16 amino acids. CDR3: CATSDPQGPAKNIQYF. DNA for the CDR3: TGTGCCACCAGTGATCCCCAGGGTCCAGCCAAAAACATTCAGTACTTC.

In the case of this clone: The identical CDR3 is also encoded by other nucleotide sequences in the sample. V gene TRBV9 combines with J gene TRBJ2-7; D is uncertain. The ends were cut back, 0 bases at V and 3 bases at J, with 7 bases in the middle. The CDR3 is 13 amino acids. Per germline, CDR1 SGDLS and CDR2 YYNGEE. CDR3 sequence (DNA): TGTGCCAGCAGCGTAGGAGGAGTCTACGAGCAGTACTTC. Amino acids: CASSVGGVYEQYF.

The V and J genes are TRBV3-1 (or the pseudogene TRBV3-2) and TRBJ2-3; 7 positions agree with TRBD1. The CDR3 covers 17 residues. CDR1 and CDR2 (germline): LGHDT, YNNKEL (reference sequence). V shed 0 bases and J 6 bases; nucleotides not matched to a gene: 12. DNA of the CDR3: TGTGCCAGCAGCCAAGATCCCCGACAGGGTGGTAAGGATACGCAGTATTTT. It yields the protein CASSQDPRQGGKDTQYF.

Here the CDR3 DNA reads TGTGCCAGCAGCTTCGGACAGTCCGGAAACACCATATATTTT. Protein: CASSFGQSGNTIYF. The chain is built from TRBV7-2 and TRBJ1-3, with D possibly matching TRBD1 (6 bases). The V gene lost 3 bases and the J gene lost 4 bases, with 10 bases spanning the gap. CDR3 length equals 14 residues. CDR1 and CDR2 from the germline V gene are SGHTA and FQGNSA.

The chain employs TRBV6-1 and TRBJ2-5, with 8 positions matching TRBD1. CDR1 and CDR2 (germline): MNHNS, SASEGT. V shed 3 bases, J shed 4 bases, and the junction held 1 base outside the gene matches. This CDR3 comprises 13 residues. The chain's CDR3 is CASSEDRVETQYF. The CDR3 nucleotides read TGTGCCAGCAGTGAGGACAGGGTAGAGACCCAGTACTTC.

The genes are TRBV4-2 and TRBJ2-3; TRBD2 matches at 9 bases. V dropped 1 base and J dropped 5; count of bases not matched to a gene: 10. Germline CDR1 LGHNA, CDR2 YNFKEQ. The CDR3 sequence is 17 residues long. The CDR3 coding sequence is TGTGCCAGCAGCCAAGTAGGCGGGGGGGCATTGCGAGATACGCAGTATTTT. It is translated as CASSQVGGGALRDTQYF.

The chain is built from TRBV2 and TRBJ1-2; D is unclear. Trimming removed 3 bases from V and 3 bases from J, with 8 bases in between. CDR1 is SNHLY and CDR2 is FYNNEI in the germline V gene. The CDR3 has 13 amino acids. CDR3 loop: CASSESRDYGYTF. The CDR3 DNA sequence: TGTGCCAGCAGTGAGTCCCGGGACTATGGCTACACCTTC.

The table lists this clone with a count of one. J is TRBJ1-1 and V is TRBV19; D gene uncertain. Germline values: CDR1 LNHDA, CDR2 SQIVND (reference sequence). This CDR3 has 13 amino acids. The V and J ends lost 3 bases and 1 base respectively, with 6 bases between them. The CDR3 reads CASSIRGNTEAFF. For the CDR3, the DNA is TGTGCCAGTAGTATTCGGGGGAACACTGAAGCTTTCTTT.

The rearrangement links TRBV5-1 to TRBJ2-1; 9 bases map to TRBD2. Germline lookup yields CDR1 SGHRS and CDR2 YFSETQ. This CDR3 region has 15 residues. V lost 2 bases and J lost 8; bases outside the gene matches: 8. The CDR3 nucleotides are TGCGCCAGCAGCTTACCGGGACTAGCTACCTATGAGCAGTTCTTC. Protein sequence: CASSLPGLATYEQFF.

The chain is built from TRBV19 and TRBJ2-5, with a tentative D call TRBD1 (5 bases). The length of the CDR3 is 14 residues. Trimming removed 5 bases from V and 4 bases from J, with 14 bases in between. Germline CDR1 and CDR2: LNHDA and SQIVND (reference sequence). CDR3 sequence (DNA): TGTGCCAGTAGTCAAGGACATAGGCGAGAGACCCAGTACTTC. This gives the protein CASSQGHRRETQYF.

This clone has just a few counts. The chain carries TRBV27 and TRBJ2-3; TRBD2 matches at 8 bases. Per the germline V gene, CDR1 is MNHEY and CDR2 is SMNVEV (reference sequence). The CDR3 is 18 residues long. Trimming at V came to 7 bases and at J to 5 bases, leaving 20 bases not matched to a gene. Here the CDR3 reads CASMGTRGLALDEDTQYF. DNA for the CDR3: TGTGCCAGCATGGGTACCCGAGGACTAGCATTGGATGAAGATACGCAGTATTTT.

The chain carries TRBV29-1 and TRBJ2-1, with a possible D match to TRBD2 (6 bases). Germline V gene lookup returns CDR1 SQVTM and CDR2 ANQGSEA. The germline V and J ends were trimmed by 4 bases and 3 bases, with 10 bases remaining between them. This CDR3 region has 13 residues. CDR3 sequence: CSVVRGSYNEQFF. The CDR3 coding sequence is TGCAGCGTTGTCCGGGGGAGCTACAATGAGCAGTTCTTC.

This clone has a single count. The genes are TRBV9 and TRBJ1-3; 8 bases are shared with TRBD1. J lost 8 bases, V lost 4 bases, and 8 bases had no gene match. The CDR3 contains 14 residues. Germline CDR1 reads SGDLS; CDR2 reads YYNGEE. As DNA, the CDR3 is TGTGCCAGCAGCAGGGACAGGAAAGGATACACCATATATTTT. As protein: CASSRDRKGYTIYF. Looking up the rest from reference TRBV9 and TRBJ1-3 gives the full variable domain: DSGVTQTPKHLITATGQRVTLRCSPRSGDLSVYWYQQSLDQGLQFLIQYYNGEERAKGNILERFSAQQFPDLHSELNLSSLELGDSALYFCASSRDRKGYTIYFGEGSWLTVV.

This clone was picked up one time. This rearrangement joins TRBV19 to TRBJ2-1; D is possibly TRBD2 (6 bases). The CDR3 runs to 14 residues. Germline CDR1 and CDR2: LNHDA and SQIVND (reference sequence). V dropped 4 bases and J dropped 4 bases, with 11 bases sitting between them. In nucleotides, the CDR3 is TGTGCCAGTAGTACTCATAGCGGATACAATGAGCAGTTCTTC. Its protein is CASSTHSGYNEQFF.

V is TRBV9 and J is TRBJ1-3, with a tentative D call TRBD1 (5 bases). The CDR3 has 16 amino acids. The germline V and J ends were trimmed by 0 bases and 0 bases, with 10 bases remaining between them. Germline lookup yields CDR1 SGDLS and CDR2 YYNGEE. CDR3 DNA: TGTGCCAGCAGCGTAGTCGACAGCGCCTCTGGAAACACCATATATTTT. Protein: CASSVVDSASGNTIYF.